A selection of T cell receptor beta chains follows, all from one sample in a study of early T cells in non-severe SARS-CoV-2 infection. TCRdb re-called the 5' RACE reads through MiXCR, storing one row per CDR3 protein. The sample has tens of thousands of distinct CDR3 sequences, around 15% seen once. Sequenced sample: whole blood. The receptors stem from an adult who was a healthcare worker with PCR-confirmed SARS-CoV-2 infection or an uninfected control (not recorded which). Both conserved end residues are trimmed from each CDR3. Clone size, where shown, is once, few, many, or a class for clones that have expanded.

clone size | J gene | V gene | CDR3 protein
few | TRBJ2-7 | TRBV3-1 | ASSQKIRLAAYEQY
few | TRBJ2-4 | TRBV29-1 | SVAVLAKNIQY
NA | TRBJ2-7 | TRBV19 | ASSPGHPRDEQY
few | TRBJ2-7 | TRBV6-5 | ASSYSGGGASHEQY
many | TRBJ2-1 | TRBV7-9 | ASNRLAGLGNEQF
NA | TRBJ1-4 | TRBV25-1 | ASSEHGGEKLF
few | TRBJ1-2 | TRBV7-9 | ASSLVRQEKNYGYT
few | TRBJ2-1 | TRBV7-9 | ASSFPSNEQF
NA | TRBJ1-2 | TRBV29-1 | SVERTGGGDGYT
NA | TRBJ2-1 | TRBV5-4 | ASRTTGTPRNEQF
NA | TRBJ2-2 | TRBV27 | ASSFSGPNTGELF
NA | TRBJ1-6 | TRBV18 | ASSLRRGTDSPLH
few | TRBJ1-1 | TRBV5-1 | ASSLTGAEAF
few | TRBJ2-5 | TRBV7-2 | ASSLHSGQETQY
few | TRBJ2-3 | TRBV7-2 | ASSSFDGDTQY
many | TRBJ2-7 | TRBV7-9 | ASSQGGVRSFEQY
NA | TRBJ1-6 | TRBV12-3/TRBV12-4 | ASSLGTRRNSPLH
few | TRBJ1-3 | TRBV20-1 | SAFRQGNTIY
many | TRBJ2-6 | TRBV29-1 | SVESDINSGANVLT
NA | TRBJ2-7 | TRBV6-2/TRBV6-3 | ASTESYEQY
NA | TRBJ2-5 | TRBV29-1 | SAGDRGGETQY
many | TRBJ2-7 | TRBV10-3 | AISEGLAPPEQY
NA | TRBJ1-4 | TRBV7-9 | ASSLGGTTNEKLF
NA | TRBJ2-2 | TRBV7-8 | ASSLISSDGELF
few | TRBJ1-6 | TRBV28 | ASSAGGRYNSPLH
NA | TRBJ1-2 | TRBV20-1 | SARGTSNYGYT
many | TRBJ1-1 | TRBV5-6 | ASSLQDTEAF
NA | TRBJ2-7 | TRBV30 | AWSVRGQGAEQY
NA | TRBJ2-4 | TRBV12-3/TRBV12-4 | ASSSQSWAKNIQY
few | TRBJ2-2 | TRBV7-2 | ASSLRGTNTGELF
few | TRBJ2-7 | TRBV7-8 | ASSLVGRGRGSYEQY
NA | TRBJ2-3 | TRBV6-4 | ASSDTSGSSTDTQY
NA | TRBJ2-7 | TRBV7-2 | ASSGGGNLVVEQY
few | TRBJ1-5 | TRBV12-3/TRBV12-4 | ASTLLIGGDQPQH
few | TRBJ2-3 | TRBV10-3 | AISSTSGGADTQY
few | TRBJ2-3 | TRBV29-1 | SAAGGSTDTQY
many | TRBJ1-2 | TRBV27 | ASSKQAKSNYGYT
NA | TRBJ1-4 | TRBV4-1 | ASSQGHTGRVPNEKLF
few | TRBJ2-2 | TRBV6-2/TRBV6-3 | ASSFTAGELF
NA | TRBJ1-2 | TRBV29-1 | SAYWRDYT
few | TRBJ2-3 | TRBV10-3 | AISEGAVNTQY
few | TRBJ1-6 | TRBV28 | ASSMTGVTNSPLH
NA | TRBJ1-1 | TRBV7-9 | ASSLGVRLGTEAF
NA | TRBJ1-2 | TRBV9 | ASSPDGFSYGYT
NA | TRBJ2-1 | TRBV7-7 | AIRPSGGDNEQF
few | TRBJ1-5 | TRBV19 | ASSPWEGGSNQPQH
many | TRBJ2-7 | TRBV7-2 | ASSPGTVNYEQY
NA | TRBJ2-7 | TRBV20-1 | SARLQGGYEQY
few | TRBJ1-2 | TRBV28 | ASSFAPAGPYGYT
few | TRBJ2-7 | TRBV5-1 | ASSPQGGSQQY